Sequencing of this T cell receptor beta chain was carried out in a study of T-cell memory formation after mild COVID-19. Study-wide results and limits: Prior to infection, memory already included some responding clones, suggesting cross-reactive memory joined.

TCRalpha and TCRbeta libraries used 5'RACE with constant-segment primers and UMIs. TCRdb re-derived calls from the 5' RACE reads in MiXCR, one entry per CDR3 protein. The sample lists hundreds of thousands of distinct CDR3 sequences; nearly 25% were seen once. With respect to this clonotype: Its specificity is unknown.

V lost 4 bases and J lost 3; bases outside the gene matches: 12. The CDR3 is made up of 18 amino acids. Germline V lookup: CDR1 SGHDT, CDR2 YYEEEE. The TCR sequence derives from an adult woman who had mild COVID-19 (a few samples of this study predate the infection). Cell type and time point are not known. The gene calls are TRBV5-6 and TRBJ2-3, with 12 bases lining up with TRBD2. The sequenced sample consisted of PBMCs or a T cell subset sorted from them (not recorded which). The chain's CDR3 is CASSPPVTSGRRTDTQYF. For the CDR3, the DNA is TGTGCCAGCAGCCCGCCGGTCACTAGCGGGAGGAGGACAGATACGCAGTATTTT. The full variable domain, its missing parts supplied by reference TRBV5-6 and TRBJ2-3, is DAGVTQSPTHLIKTRGQQVTLRCSPKSGHDTVSWYQQALGQGPQFIFQYYEEEERQRGNFPDRFSGHQFPNYSSELNVNALLLGDSALYLCASSPPVTSGRRTDTQYFGPGTRLTVL.